These T cell receptor beta chains were read from a single sample in a study of T cell changes during pregnancy in multiple sclerosis. Sequencing was performed with immunoSEQ multiplex PCR; in TCRdb, only in-frame clones are kept and a portion is missing. This table has 30,000 to 40,000 clones, 90% to 95% appearing once. Sequencing was performed on CD4+ T cells from peripheral blood mononuclear cells, taken in the third trimester of pregnancy. These receptors all come from a female donor in good health, enrolled as a control in a pregnancy study. The CDR3 runs from the conserved cysteine through the conserved F or W. Fields, in order: D gene, J gene, V gene, clone size, CDR3 DNA, CDR3 protein. D genes are given only for firm matches. A clone size is listed for some rows: how often the clone was seen (once, few, many), or a class if it is expanded.

d_gene: TRBD1; j_gene: TRBJ1-1; v_gene: TRBV18; abundance: NA; CDR3nt: TGTGCCTCGAGGGGGCCCACTGAAGCTTTCTTT; CDR3aa: CASRGPTEAFF
d_gene: NA; j_gene: TRBJ1-5; v_gene: TRBV18; abundance: once; CDR3nt: TGTGCCAGCTCACCAAGCGGTCAGCCCCAGCATTTT; CDR3aa: CASSPSGQPQHF
d_gene: NA; j_gene: TRBJ2-6; v_gene: TRBV7-8; abundance: once; CDR3nt: TGTGCCAGCAGGGGCGGGGCTGGGGCCAACGTCCTGACTTTC; CDR3aa: CASRGGAGANVLTF
d_gene: TRBD2; j_gene: TRBJ2-7; v_gene: TRBV18; abundance: NA; CDR3nt: TGTGCCAGCTCACAAATTGGGACTAGCGAATACGAGCAGTACTTC; CDR3aa: CASSQIGTSEYEQYF
d_gene: TRBD1; j_gene: TRBJ2-7; v_gene: TRBV28; abundance: NA; CDR3nt: TGTGCCAGCATTCAACCGGGACAGGGAGCCTACGAGCAGTACTTC; CDR3aa: CASIQPGQGAYEQYF
d_gene: NA; j_gene: TRBJ1-1; v_gene: TRBV29-1; abundance: NA; CDR3nt: TGCAGCGTTGAGGACAGGAACACTGAAGCTTTCTTT; CDR3aa: CSVEDRNTEAFF
d_gene: TRBD2; j_gene: TRBJ2-1; v_gene: TRBV7-2; abundance: NA; CDR3nt: TGTGCCAGCAGCTGGGGGACTAGCAGAAATGAGCAGTTCTTC; CDR3aa: CASSWGTSRNEQFF
d_gene: TRBD1; j_gene: TRBJ1-2; v_gene: TRBV5-4; abundance: NA; CDR3nt: TGTGCCAGCAGCTTGGTGGACAGGCTCCTGGGCTACACCTTC; CDR3aa: CASSLVDRLLGYTF
d_gene: TRBD1; j_gene: TRBJ2-3; v_gene: TRBV6-5; abundance: NA; CDR3nt: TGTGCCAGCAGTTACGGTGGGACAGGGGAGTCAGATACGCAGTATTTT; CDR3aa: CASSYGGTGESDTQYF
d_gene: NA; j_gene: TRBJ2-5; v_gene: TRBV9; abundance: once; CDR3nt: TGTGCCAGCAGCGTAGACTACCGCGAGACCCAGTACTTC; CDR3aa: CASSVDYRETQYF
d_gene: NA; j_gene: TRBJ2-2; v_gene: TRBV18; abundance: once; CDR3nt: TGTGCCAGCTCACCGACTAGTAGCACCGGGGAGCTGTTTTTT; CDR3aa: CASSPTSSTGELFF
d_gene: TRBD2; j_gene: TRBJ2-5; v_gene: TRBV13; abundance: NA; CDR3nt: TGTGCCAGCAGCCGGACTAGCGGGGCTGTTAGGTACTTC; CDR3aa: CASSRTSGAVRYF
d_gene: NA; j_gene: TRBJ2-5; v_gene: TRBV4-3; abundance: NA; CDR3nt: TGCGCCAGCAGCCAAGAACTTACTAGCCAAGAGACCCAGTACTTC; CDR3aa: CASSQELTSQETQYF
d_gene: NA; j_gene: TRBJ1-1; v_gene: TRBV29-1; abundance: NA; CDR3nt: TGCAGCGTCCGCGGGGTTATTCCGAACACTGAAGCTTTCTTT; CDR3aa: CSVRGVIPNTEAFF
d_gene: TRBD2; j_gene: TRBJ2-3; v_gene: TRBV5-5; abundance: NA; CDR3nt: TGTGCCAGCAGCTTGGCGGGGGGGATCACAGATACGCAGTATTTT; CDR3aa: CASSLAGGITDTQYF
d_gene: TRBD2; j_gene: TRBJ2-2; v_gene: TRBV27; abundance: NA; CDR3nt: TGTGCCAGCAAGATGAAAGCGGGAGGAAGGGGTGTCGGGGAGCTGTTTTTT; CDR3aa: CASKMKAGGRGVGELFF
d_gene: NA; j_gene: TRBJ1-6; v_gene: TRBV6-6; abundance: once; CDR3nt: TGTGCCAGCAGTTCAAATTCACCCCTCCACTTT; CDR3aa: CASSSNSPLHF
d_gene: TRBD2; j_gene: TRBJ2-2; v_gene: TRBV30; abundance: NA; CDR3nt: TGTGCCTGGGGCGGGGGGGCGACCGGGGAGCTGTTTTTT; CDR3aa: CAWGGGATGELFF
d_gene: TRBD2; j_gene: TRBJ2-1; v_gene: TRBV5-1; abundance: NA; CDR3nt: TGCGCCAGCAGCGTAGCGGGGGCATCCCACAATGAGCAGTTCTTC; CDR3aa: CASSVAGASHNEQFF
d_gene: NA; j_gene: TRBJ2-3; v_gene: TRBV5-4; abundance: NA; CDR3nt: TGTGCCAGCAGCTTGGGGGGCTCGTTGGGAGATACGCAGTATTTT; CDR3aa: CASSLGGSLGDTQYF
d_gene: TRBD2; j_gene: TRBJ2-5; v_gene: TRBV28; abundance: NA; CDR3nt: TGTGCCAGCAGTTACACTACCCGGGGGGGGCGGGTGGAGACCCAGTACTTC; CDR3aa: CASSYTTRGGRVETQYF
d_gene: TRBD1; j_gene: TRBJ1-1; v_gene: TRBV28; abundance: NA; CDR3nt: TGTGCCAGCAGACCACAGGGGGCAAGGACTGAAGCTTTCTTT; CDR3aa: CASRPQGARTEAFF
d_gene: TRBD1; j_gene: TRBJ2-5; v_gene: TRBV18; abundance: few; CDR3nt: TGTGCCAGCTCACCTCCCGGGACAGCCCAAGAGACCCAGTACTTC; CDR3aa: CASSPPGTAQETQYF
d_gene: NA; j_gene: TRBJ2-4; v_gene: TRBV18; abundance: NA; CDR3nt: TGTGCCAGCTCACTTCTAGCCAAAAACATTCAGTACTTC; CDR3aa: CASSLLAKNIQYF
d_gene: NA; j_gene: TRBJ2-7; v_gene: TRBV6-1; abundance: NA; CDR3nt: TGTGCCAGCAGTCAAAATTCAGGGGCTTACGAGCAGTACTTC; CDR3aa: CASSQNSGAYEQYF
d_gene: NA; j_gene: TRBJ2-3; v_gene: TRBV29-1; abundance: NA; CDR3nt: TGCAGCGTTCTTCTTAGCAGCACAGATACGCAGTATTTT; CDR3aa: CSVLLSSTDTQYF
d_gene: NA; j_gene: TRBJ2-5; v_gene: TRBV12-5; abundance: NA; CDR3nt: TGTGCTAGTGGTTCATTTAGCGGTAGAGAGACCCAGTACTTC; CDR3aa: CASGSFSGRETQYF
d_gene: TRBD1; j_gene: TRBJ2-1; v_gene: TRBV7-9; abundance: once; CDR3nt: TGTGCCAGCAGCTTCAGACAGGGCCTAGGGAATGAGCAGTTCTTC; CDR3aa: CASSFRQGLGNEQFF
d_gene: NA; j_gene: TRBJ1-5; v_gene: TRBV18; abundance: few; CDR3nt: TGTGCCAGCTCACCAGACGATTCGGGTGGCCAGCCCCAGCATTTT; CDR3aa: CASSPDDSGGQPQHF
d_gene: TRBD2; j_gene: TRBJ2-1; v_gene: TRBV11-2; abundance: NA; CDR3nt: TGTGCCAGCAGCTTTTTGACTAGCGGGGGTCGTTACAATGAGCAGTTCTTC; CDR3aa: CASSFLTSGGRYNEQFF
d_gene: NA; j_gene: TRBJ1-2; v_gene: TRBV7-6; abundance: once; CDR3nt: TGTGCCAGCAGCGGACAGCTGGGTTGGGGTGGCTACACCTTC; CDR3aa: CASSGQLGWGGYTF
d_gene: TRBD1; j_gene: TRBJ2-7; v_gene: TRBV28; abundance: NA; CDR3nt: TGTGCCAGCAGCTCCCTGGACAGGGGGATAATTTTCCACGAGCAGTACTTC; CDR3aa: CASSSLDRGIIFHEQYF
d_gene: NA; j_gene: TRBJ1-1; v_gene: TRBV7-9; abundance: NA; CDR3nt: TGTGCCAGCATCGTTCTTTGGGGGCCGACGAGGGCTTTCTTT; CDR3aa: CASIVLWGPTRAFF
d_gene: TRBD2; j_gene: TRBJ2-7; v_gene: TRBV5-1; abundance: NA; CDR3nt: TGCGCCAGCAGCTTGGTAGCGGGAGCTCGGGAGCAGTACTTC; CDR3aa: CASSLVAGAREQYF
d_gene: TRBD1; j_gene: TRBJ1-4; v_gene: TRBV5-5; abundance: NA; CDR3nt: TGTGCCAGCAGCTTGCGACAGGGGGACTTAACTAATGAAAAACTGTTTTTT; CDR3aa: CASSLRQGDLTNEKLFF
d_gene: TRBD1; j_gene: TRBJ2-3; v_gene: TRBV19; abundance: NA; CDR3nt: TGTGCCGTCGGACAGGGGACGAGCACAGATACGCAGTATTTT; CDR3aa: CAVGQGTSTDTQYF
d_gene: TRBD1; j_gene: TRBJ2-5; v_gene: TRBV5-4; abundance: NA; CDR3nt: TGTGCCAGCAGCTTCGACAGGGGGCAAGAGACCCAGTACTTC; CDR3aa: CASSFDRGQETQYF
d_gene: TRBD1; j_gene: TRBJ2-2; v_gene: TRBV5-1; abundance: NA; CDR3nt: TGCGCCAGCAGCTACGGGACAGGGGTCACCGGGGAGCTGTTTTTT; CDR3aa: CASSYGTGVTGELFF
d_gene: TRBD2; j_gene: TRBJ2-5; v_gene: TRBV10-3; abundance: NA; CDR3nt: TGTGCCATCAGTGTAGCGGGCAAACAAGAGACCCAGTACTTC; CDR3aa: CAISVAGKQETQYF
d_gene: TRBD1; j_gene: TRBJ2-7; v_gene: TRBV5-1; abundance: few; CDR3nt: TGCGCCAGCAGCCCCCAGACAGGGGCCCTAAACCCCTACGAGCAGTACTTC; CDR3aa: CASSPQTGALNPYEQYF
d_gene: NA; j_gene: TRBJ1-1; v_gene: TRBV6-5; abundance: once; CDR3nt: TGTGCCAGCAGTTACTCGCCAGGCCGGTGGACTGAAGCTTTCTTT; CDR3aa: CASSYSPGRWTEAFF
d_gene: TRBD2; j_gene: TRBJ2-2; v_gene: TRBV27; abundance: NA; CDR3nt: TGTGCCAGCAGTTTTCGGACTAGTGCGGCCGGGGAGCTGTTTTTT; CDR3aa: CASSFRTSAAGELFF
d_gene: TRBD1; j_gene: TRBJ1-5; v_gene: TRBV4-1; abundance: NA; CDR3nt: TGCGCCAGCAGCCTCGGACAGGGGGCAAGCAATCAGCCCCAGCATTTT; CDR3aa: CASSLGQGASNQPQHF
d_gene: TRBD1; j_gene: TRBJ2-5; v_gene: TRBV9; abundance: NA; CDR3nt: TGTGCCAGCAGCATGGGACAGCACCAAGAGACCCAGTACTTC; CDR3aa: CASSMGQHQETQYF
d_gene: NA; j_gene: TRBJ1-2; v_gene: TRBV28; abundance: NA; CDR3nt: TGTGCCAGCAGCCTAGATACAGGCTACACCTTC; CDR3aa: CASSLDTGYTF
d_gene: NA; j_gene: TRBJ1-5; v_gene: TRBV6-6; abundance: NA; CDR3nt: TGTGCCAGCGGCCCCGGACAGAAGAGGAATCAGCCCCAGCATTTT; CDR3aa: CASGPGQKRNQPQHF
d_gene: TRBD1; j_gene: TRBJ2-4; v_gene: TRBV19; abundance: NA; CDR3nt: TGTGCCAGTAGTCCACGGACAGGGCCAGGCGACATTCAGTACTTC; CDR3aa: CASSPRTGPGDIQYF
d_gene: NA; j_gene: TRBJ1-6; v_gene: TRBV11-2; abundance: NA; CDR3nt: TGTGCCAGCAGCTCCCACAGGGCCTTACTCCACTTT; CDR3aa: CASSSHRALLHF
d_gene: TRBD1; j_gene: TRBJ2-3; v_gene: TRBV7-3; abundance: once; CDR3nt: TGTGCCAGCAGCATCAACCCGGGACAGACAGATACGCAGTATTTT; CDR3aa: CASSINPGQTDTQYF
d_gene: NA; j_gene: TRBJ1-3; v_gene: TRBV5-6; abundance: NA; CDR3nt: TGTGCCAGCAGCTTCCGATTAGACTCTGGAAACACCATATATTTT; CDR3aa: CASSFRLDSGNTIYF
d_gene: NA; j_gene: TRBJ2-7; v_gene: TRBV6-1; abundance: NA; CDR3nt: TGTGCCAGCAGTGAGTTGAGGGTGAACGGCGAGCAGTACTTC; CDR3aa: CASSELRVNGEQYF